Below, 10 T cell receptor beta chains from the same sample are listed, as sequenced in a study of CD8+ T cells in alopecia areata (dated by TCRdb to between 2018 and 2020). Libraries were made using the immunoSEQ multiplex PCR assay. For TCR sequencing, RNA was extracted from every sample and reverse transcribed into cDNA to serve as template. TCRdb took this table from immuneACCESS and kept in-frame rearrangements with V and J called. Such tables lack part of the clones; where checked against another copy, unresolved V genes explain under half of the gap, and the rest is unexplained. The sample contains approximately 89,000 clones, roughly two fifths of them found a single time. The biggest ten clones account for around 0.8% of the sample. Sequencing was performed on CD4+ T cells sorted from blood. The receptors originated from a human donor with alopecia areata.

V gene TRBV29-1 combines with J gene TRBJ2-7, with D unresolved. CDR3 length: 12 amino acids. Trimming pared 6 bases from V and 0 bases from J, leaving 9 bases between. Germline V lookup: CDR1 SQVTM, CDR2 ANQGSEA. The CDR3 DNA reads TGCAGCGTCTCAGGCGGCTCCTACGAGCAGTACTTC. Translation gives CSVSGGSYEQYF.

The V gene is TRBV15, the J gene TRBJ2-7, with TRBD1 matching 7 bases. The germline V gene encodes CDR1 LNHNV and CDR2 YYDKDF (reference sequence). This CDR3 region has 15 residues. V was clipped by 7 bases and J by 2 bases; unmatched bases: 11. The DNA for the CDR3 is TGTGCCACCACCGGGACAGAACAGCCTCCCTACGAGCAGTACTTC. Encoded protein: CATTGTEQPPYEQYF.

This clone was seen just once. The chain recombines TRBV30 with TRBJ2-3; 7 nucleotides agree with TRBD2. This CDR3 has 14 amino acids. From germline, CDR1 is GTSNPN and CDR2 SVGIG (reference sequence). V lost 1 base and J lost 1; bases outside the gene matches: 2. CDR3 amino acids: CAWSGDYRTDTQYF. CDR3 in DNA: TGTGCCTGGAGTGGGGACTACCGCACAGATACGCAGTATTTT.

The chain links TRBV9 to TRBJ1-2; D is unclear. V was cut by 4 bases and J by 8 bases, with 18 bases left in between. The CDR3 is 14 residues long. CDR1 and CDR2 from the germline V gene are SGDLS and YYNGEE. CDR3: CASSHGGQSGGYTF. CDR3 DNA: TGTGCCAGCAGCCATGGAGGGCAGTCCGGCGGCTACACCTTC. The full variable domain, in which reference TRBV9 and TRBJ1-2 provide the parts outside the CDR3, is DSGVTQTPKHLITATGQRVTLRCSPRSGDLSVYWYQQSLDQGLQFLIQYYNGEERAKGNILERFSAQQFPDLHSELNLSSLELGDSALYFCASSHGGQSGGYTFGSGTRLTVV.

This clone was counted a few times. The chain has TRBV30 and TRBJ2-3, with D tentatively TRBD2 (5 bases). CDR1 is GTSNPN and CDR2 is SVGIG in the germline V gene (reference sequence). This CDR3 region has 13 residues. Trimming took 4 bases from V and 7 from J, leaving 15 bases between them. CDR3: CAWISREWNTQYF. CDR3 coding DNA: TGTGCCTGGATATCGAGGGAATGGAATACGCAGTATTTT.

There are a few counts of this clone. This chain connects TRBV2 to TRBJ1-5; 7 nucleotides match TRBD1. Germline-derived CDR1 and CDR2 are SNHLY and FYNNEI. This CDR3 region has 15 residues. With 6 bases clipped from V and 0 bases from J, the junction kept 5 bases outside the gene matches. CDR3 in amino acids: CASSSGTDSNQPQHF. In DNA, the CDR3 is TGTGCCAGCAGCAGCGGGACAGATAGCAATCAGCCCCAGCATTTT.

The chain has TRBV7-9 and TRBJ2-7; D may be TRBD2 (5 bases). V gave up 5 bases and J gave up 5 bases, with 16 bases separating them. CDR1 is SEHNR, CDR2 FQNEAQ, per germline (reference sequence). The CDR3 sequence is 14 residues long. DNA of the CDR3: TGTGCCAGCAGCGGAGGAGGTGAATGGAACGAGCAGTACTTC. Translated, it gives CASSGGGEWNEQYF.

This chain connects TRBV28 to TRBJ2-7; 7 bases match TRBD2. Germline CDR1 MDHEN, CDR2 SYDVKM. V shed 7 bases and J 2 bases; nucleotides not matched to a gene: 8. This CDR3 contains 14 residues. The chain's CDR3 is CASTLRLAPYEQYF. CDR3 in DNA: TGTGCCAGCACCCTAAGACTAGCCCCCTACGAGCAGTACTTC. The full variable domain, in which reference TRBV28 and TRBJ2-7 provide the parts outside the CDR3, is DVKVTQSSRYLVKRTGEKVFLECVQDMDHENMFWYRQDPGLGLRLIYFSYDVKMKEKGDIPEGYSVSREKKERFSLILESASTNQTSMYLCASTLRLAPYEQYFGPGTRLTVT.

There are a few counts of this clone. The rearrangement uses TRBV7-2 and TRBJ2-3; no reliable D call. V shed 2 bases and J shed 5 bases, with 2 bases lying between them. The CDR3 runs to 11 residues. Germline V lookup: CDR1 SGHTA, CDR2 FQGNSA. The CDR3, as DNA: TGTGCCAGCAGCTTAAGAGATACGCAGTATTTT. Protein sequence: CASSLRDTQYF.

The rearrangement uses TRBV10-3 and TRBJ2-5; either TRBD1 or TRBD2 may fit D (5 bases each). The germline V and J ends were trimmed by 4 bases and 4 bases, with 10 bases remaining between them. From germline, CDR1 is ENHRY and CDR2 SYGVKD. The CDR3 is 13 amino acids. CDR3 amino acids: CAISVGERETQYF. Written as DNA, the CDR3 is TGTGCCATCAGTGTAGGGGAGAGAGAGACCCAGTACTTC.